The 14 T cell receptor beta chains below were found in one sample sequenced in a study of CD8 T cells in Susac syndrome. The RNA, roughly 0.45 to 1 ug, was put through reverse transcription using random hexamers. TCRdb re-called the immunoSEQ multiplex PCR reads with MiXCR, one entry per CDR3 protein. The repertoire holds about 200,000 distinct CDR3 sequences, with roughly nine tenths as singletons. The specimen was CD4+ T cells from PBMCs. The receptors stem from a human donor with Susac syndrome.

The chain has TRBV5-6 and TRBJ2-5; D gene ambiguous. The V gene's germline CDR1 is SGHDT and CDR2 YYEEEE. The V gene lost 1 base and the J gene lost 1 base, with 14 bases spanning the gap. The CDR3 is made up of 16 amino acids. DNA for the CDR3: TGTGCCAGCAGCTTGTTTGGCAGATTGTCCCAAGAGACCCAGTACTTC. Protein product: CASSLFGRLSQETQYF. Full variable domain (rest looked up from reference TRBV5-6 and TRBJ2-5): DAGVTQSPTHLIKTRGQQVTLRCSPKSGHDTVSWYQQALGQGPQFIFQYYEEEERQRGNFPDRFSGHQFPNYSSELNVNALLLGDSALYLCASSLFGRLSQETQYFGPGTRLLVL.

This sequence joins TRBV7-8 and TRBJ2-5; no reliable D call. The CDR3 sequence is 14 residues long. V gave up 5 bases and J gave up 7 bases, with 17 bases separating them. Germline CDR1 reads SGHVS; CDR2 reads FQNEAQ. In DNA, the CDR3 is TGTGCCAGCAGCCCGAAGGTGGGGATCGGGACCCAGTACTTC. It is translated as CASSPKVGIGTQYF.

The chain recombines TRBV6-1 with TRBJ1-6; D gene ambiguous. With 2 bases removed from V and 4 bases from J, the gap between germline ends came to 6 bases. Germline V CDR1 and CDR2: MNHNS, SASEGT. The CDR3 covers 14 residues. The CDR3 loop reads CASSERQYNSPLHF. The CDR3 coding sequence is TGTGCCAGCAGTGAAAGGCAGTATAATTCACCCCTCCACTTT.

The rearrangement joins TRBV19 to TRBJ1-6, with 7 bases fitting TRBD1. The CDR3 has 15 residues. V lost 3 bases and J lost 7; bases outside the gene matches: 6. Germline CDR1 is LNHDA and CDR2 is SQIVND (reference sequence). The CDR3 DNA follows: TGTGCCAGTAGTATGCGGGACAGAAGGAATTCACCCCTCCACTTT. Translation: CASSMRDRRNSPLHF. The variable domain in full, completed from reference TRBV19 and TRBJ1-6, reads DGGITQSPKYLFRKEGQNVTLSCEQNLNHDAMYWYRQDPGQGLRLIYYSQIVNDFQKGDIAEGYSVSREKKESFPLTVTSAQKNPTAFYLCASSMRDRRNSPLHFGNGTRLTVT.

The table lists this clonotype with a count of one. The V and J genes are TRBV12-3 or TRBV12-4 and TRBJ2-3; 9 bases agree with TRBD2. The CDR3 consists of 14 residues. Losses at the gene ends were 5 bases for V and 3 bases for J; bases not matched to a gene: 3. Written as DNA, the CDR3 is TGTGCCAGCAGTAAAGCGGGGGGAACAGATACGCAGTATTTT. Amino acid sequence: CASSKAGGTDTQYF.

The V call is TRBV30, the J call TRBJ1-5, with D hard to call. Germline CDR1 is GTSNPN and CDR2 is SVGIG (reference sequence). The ends were cut back, 3 bases at V and 7 bases at J, with 10 bases in the middle. The CDR3 runs to 12 residues. The CDR3: CAWSVGEQPQHF. In nucleotides, the CDR3 is TGTGCCTGGAGCGTCGGAGAACAGCCCCAGCATTTT.

This chain links TRBV10-3 with TRBJ2-3; 8 bases are a match to TRBD1. V gave up 6 bases and J gave up 1 base; unmatched junction bases: 3. This CDR3 has 14 residues. The V gene's germline CDR1 is ENHRY and CDR2 SYGVKD. CDR3 DNA: TGTGCCATCAGGAAGACAGGGGGCACAGATACGCAGTATTTT. Amino acids: CAIRKTGGTDTQYF.

The chain employs TRBV2 and TRBJ1-2; 8 bases agree with TRBD1. Trimming at V came to 6 bases and at J to 4 bases, leaving 7 bases not matched to a gene. Germline CDR1 and CDR2: SNHLY and FYNNEI. CDR3 length: 14 amino acids. The DNA of the CDR3 is TGTGCCAGCAGCAGGACAGGGAAGGCCTATGGCTACACCTTC. The encoded protein is CASSRTGKAYGYTF.

The chain has TRBV6-1 and TRBJ1-5, with 9 bases lining up with TRBD1. The trim removed 8 bases at V and 1 base at J, leaving 3 bases unmatched. The CDR3 loop spans 14 amino acids. The germline V gene encodes CDR1 MNHNS and CDR2 SASEGT. Here the CDR3 DNA reads TGTGCCAGCGACAGGGGGATGAGCAATCAGCCCCAGCATTTT. Translated, it gives CASDRGMSNQPQHF.

The chain employs TRBV20-1 and TRBJ2-2; D gene unclear. CDR3 size: 13 residues. CDR1 and CDR2 (germline): DFQATT, SNEGSKA (reference sequence). The V gene lost 3 bases and the J gene lost 6 bases, with 11 bases spanning the gap. The CDR3 is CSASDKDAGELFF. CDR3 DNA: TGCAGTGCTAGTGATAAGGACGCCGGGGAGCTGTTTTTT.

The V call is TRBV2, the J call TRBJ2-2; D is unclear. This CDR3 is 12 amino acids long. The germline CDR1 and CDR2 sequences are SNHLY and FYNNEI. Trimming stripped 6 bases from V and 3 bases from J, with 5 bases between. CDR3 DNA sequence: TGTGCCAGCAGAGACTACACCGGGGAGCTGTTTTTT. Translating it yields CASRDYTGELFF.

The chain combines TRBV5-6 with TRBJ1-2; D call uncertain. This CDR3 spans 13 amino acids. The V and J ends lost 0 bases and 7 bases respectively, with 10 bases between them. From germline, CDR1 is SGHDT and CDR2 YYEEEE. Here the CDR3 reads CASSLDRESGYTF. As DNA, the CDR3 is TGTGCCAGCAGCTTGGATCGGGAGTCTGGCTACACCTTC.

The CDR3 DNA is TGTGCCACCAGCAGAGATTCAGGAGTTATTGAAGCTTTCTTT. Translating it yields CATSRDSGVIEAFF. V usage is TRBV15 and J usage is TRBJ1-1, with D hard to call. V lost 0 bases and J 7 bases, leaving 12 bases between the germline ends. This CDR3 contains 14 residues. Germline loops: CDR1 LNHNV, CDR2 YYDKDF (reference sequence).

This sequence joins TRBV3-1 and TRBJ1-1, with D unresolved. CDR3 size: 16 residues. V lost 0 bases and J lost 5, with 16 bases in between. Germline CDR1 reads LGHDT; CDR2 reads YNNKEL (reference sequence). DNA for the CDR3: TGTGCCAGCAGCCAAGATCTGTCGTCCTTACGGACTGAAGCTTTCTTT. This encodes CASSQDLSSLRTEAFF.